This TCR beta chain was observed in a study of T cell responses to AZD1222 COVID-19 vaccine (dated by TCRdb to about 2021). For the wider study: A total of 233 trial participants underwent TCR sequencing, of whom 200 to 220 received two doses of AZD1222 and about 25 received two doses of the MenACWY control vaccine. Trial participants were enrolled into age subgroups of 18-55, 56-69 and 70-plus years, which contained approximately 150, 28 and 58 TCR-sequenced participants, respectively.

Overall study outcomes, separate from this receptor: Conclusions about previously exposed vaccinees are limited, since just five or six AZD1222 recipients were seropositive for SARS-CoV-2 at baseline. Reportedly, close to half of the unique spike-specific TCRs recognized epitopes lying outside the regions that are mutated in the B.1.351 and B.1.1.7 variants. Spike-specific TCR breadth and depth rose significantly after two AZD1222 doses compared with day 0 and with MenACWY recipients. The 56-69-year group was small, and its depth increase did not reach significance, likely because of low power. CD4 TCRs associated with the vaccine covered the entire spike protein, and the dominant responses were in regions 160-218 and 743-854. Because no day 14 peak-response samples were available, the repertoires could be characterized only after the peak T cell response. Most participants were white British and females outnumbered males, and the authors suggested that clonal diversity may have been underestimated.

The CDR3 regions of human TCRbeta chains were analyzed by immunosequencing. Processing in the source paper ran as follows. TCRs in the repertoires were matched against a reference library of SARS-CoV-2-specific TCRs that had been generated with the MIRA antigen-specificity platform. Breadth was defined as the fraction of unique TCRs that were SARS-CoV-2-associated. Depth was defined as the fraction of total T cells that were SARS-CoV-2-associated. Each spike-specific TCR was assigned to its reactive spike region and to a CD4 or CD8 class using the MIRA data. Log10-transformed breadth and depth values were compared by one-way ANOVA with Sidak's multiple comparisons tests. The source is immuneACCESS, and TCRdb retained only in-frame sequences with V and J called. Part of the clones is not carried over; for the studies checked, unresolved V genes explain less than half of this, and the remainder is unexplained. The V and J calls and clone size come from that table; D and trimming were worked out from the DNA. In all, the sample holds some 160,000 clones, and about 83% of those were seen once. Jointly, the top ten make up 1.1% of the sample.

The sample's time point label, decoded: about 28 days (+/-7) after the second vaccine dose. AZD1222 recipients with second doses at about 4 weeks or about 12 weeks were pooled, because spike-specific TCR depth and breadth did not differ between schedules. Vaccinee samples came from UK trials COV001 and COV002, including a single-blind randomized controlled phase 2/3 trial of AZD1222 (ChAdOx1 nCoV-19) in healthy adults. For TCRbeta chain sequencing, PBMC samples from trial participants were taken at day 0 and at day 28 after the second dose. Unmatched junction bases come to 2, with V trimmed by 9 bases and J by 5 bases. The CDR3 covers 11 residues, taking in both the cysteine and the phenylalanine. Only the CDR3 part of the read is kept: 33 bases, read in frame from the first base. The germline V gene encodes CDR1 LNHDA and CDR2 SQIVND (reference sequence). Turning to this clone: Its antigen is currently not known. Per-base quality was not reported, and no clone a single base away is much larger than it.

The sequence came from an adult who received the AZD1222 COVID-19 vaccine. Rearrangement joined TRBV19 to TRBJ1-2, with 8 bases aligning to TRBD1. Sequencing used peripheral blood, obtained 28 days after the second AZD1222 dose. At the DNA level, the sequence is TGTGCCAGCGGACAGGGTTATGGCTACACCTTC. This codes for CASGQGYGYTF.